Described below is a single T cell receptor (beta chain) sequence and its context. As yet, its antigen is unknown. This entry belongs to a study of post-analysis software for immune sequencing data. The overall study: Recorded disease courses covered relapsing-remitting, secondary progressive and progressive-relapsing multiple sclerosis. Some patients had no subtype annotation.

Findings and caveats of the study: A few TRBV segments occurring more often in patients than controls included TRBV5-6, TRBV5-1 and TRBV20-1. Comparison with controls showed significantly lower normalized Chao1 diversity in multiple sclerosis patients. When the samples were clustered directly with F measure, those that had been prepared in the same batch showed strong co-clustering.

Germline V CDR1 and CDR2: MNHEY, SMNVEV (reference sequence). CDR3 length: 13 residues. Trimming shortened V by 5 bases and J by 4 bases, and 11 bases separated the two germline ends. cDNA libraries of TCR beta carried unique molecular identifiers. It was from approximately 0.91 to 9.4 million T cells that about half a million cDNA molecules came. TCRdb independently ran MiXCR on the PCR reads; one entry per CDR3 protein. The repertoire holds hundreds of thousands of distinct CDR3 sequences, with 44% as singletons. This chain links TRBV27 with TRBJ1-2; a weak D match, TRBD1 (5 bases). The sample was blood. The TCR originated in a girl between 5 and 17 years old with multiple sclerosis. DNA of the CDR3: TGTGCCAGCAGTCCCTGGGACGGCTATGGCTACACCTTC. Translation gives CASSPWDGYGYTF.